This T cell receptor (beta chain) was recorded in a study of blood T cell repertoires in COVID-19. This table comes from immunoSEQ multiplex PCR, and its TCRdb copy is limited to in-frame clones, with some not included. The repertoire consists of fewer than 80,000 clones, with 70% to 90% occurring once and the leading ten covering under 1.3%. The junction had 10 bases not matched to a gene; V was cut back by 0 bases and J by 6 bases. The CDR3 is 16 amino acids. Germline V CDR1 and CDR2: MGHRA, YSYEKL. The TCR sequence derives from a man between 65 and 80 years old with acute or convalescent COVID-19. The chain carries TRBV4-1 and TRBJ1-2; TRBD1 agrees at 7 bases. The source material was peripheral blood. CDR3: CASSQDSLTGRHGYTF. The CDR3 DNA reads as TGCGCCAGCAGCCAAGACTCCTTGACAGGGAGACATGGCTACACCTTC.